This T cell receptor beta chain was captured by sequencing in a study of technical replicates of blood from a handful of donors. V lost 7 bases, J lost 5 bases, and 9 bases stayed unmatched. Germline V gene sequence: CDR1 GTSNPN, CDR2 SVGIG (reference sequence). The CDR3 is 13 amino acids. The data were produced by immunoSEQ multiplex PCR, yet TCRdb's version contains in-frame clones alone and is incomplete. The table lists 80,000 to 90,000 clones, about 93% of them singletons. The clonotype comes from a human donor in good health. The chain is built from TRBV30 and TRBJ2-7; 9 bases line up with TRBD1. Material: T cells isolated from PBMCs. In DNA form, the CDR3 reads TGTGCCTACACCCGGGACAGGGCCCACGAGCAGTACTTC. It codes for CAYTRDRAHEQYF.